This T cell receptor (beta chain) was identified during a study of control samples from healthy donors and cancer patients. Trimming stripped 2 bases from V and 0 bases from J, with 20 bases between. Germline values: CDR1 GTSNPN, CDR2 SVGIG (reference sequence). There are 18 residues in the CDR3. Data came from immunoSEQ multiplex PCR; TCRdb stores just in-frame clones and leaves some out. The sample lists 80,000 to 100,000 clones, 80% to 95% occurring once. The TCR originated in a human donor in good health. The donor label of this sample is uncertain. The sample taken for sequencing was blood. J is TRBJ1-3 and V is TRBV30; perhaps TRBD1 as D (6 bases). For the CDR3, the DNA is TGTGCCTGGAGTACCCCCTACCGGGACAAATCCTCTGGAAACACCATATATTTT. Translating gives CAWSTPYRDKSSGNTIYF.